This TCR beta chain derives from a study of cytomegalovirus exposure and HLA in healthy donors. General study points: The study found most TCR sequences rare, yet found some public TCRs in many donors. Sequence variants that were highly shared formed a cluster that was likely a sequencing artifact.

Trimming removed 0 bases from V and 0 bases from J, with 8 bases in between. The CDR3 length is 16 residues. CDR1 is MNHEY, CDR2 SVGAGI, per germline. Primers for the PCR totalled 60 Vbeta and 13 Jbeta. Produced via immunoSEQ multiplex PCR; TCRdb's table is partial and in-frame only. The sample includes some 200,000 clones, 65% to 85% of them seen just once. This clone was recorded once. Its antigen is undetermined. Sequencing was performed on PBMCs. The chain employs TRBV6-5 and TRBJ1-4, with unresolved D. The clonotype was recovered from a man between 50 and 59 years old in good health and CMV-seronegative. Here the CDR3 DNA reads TGTGCCAGCAGTTACTCGTTGGCAGCAACTAATGAAAAACTGTTTTTT. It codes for CASSYSLAATNEKLFF.